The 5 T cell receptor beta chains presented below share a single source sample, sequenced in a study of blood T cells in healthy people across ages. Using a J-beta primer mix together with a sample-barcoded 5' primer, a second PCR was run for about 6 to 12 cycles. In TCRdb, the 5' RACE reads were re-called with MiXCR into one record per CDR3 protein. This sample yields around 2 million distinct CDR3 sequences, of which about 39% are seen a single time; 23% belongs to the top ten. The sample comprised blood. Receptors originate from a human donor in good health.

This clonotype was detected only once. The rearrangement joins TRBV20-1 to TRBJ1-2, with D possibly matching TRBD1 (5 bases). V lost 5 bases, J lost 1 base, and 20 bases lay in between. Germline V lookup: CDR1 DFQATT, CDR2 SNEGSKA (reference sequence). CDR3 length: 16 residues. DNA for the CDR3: TGCAGTGCTGAAGTGGGATTGGGGCAGCTTAACTATGGCTACACCTTC. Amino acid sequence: CSAEVGLGQLNYGYTF.

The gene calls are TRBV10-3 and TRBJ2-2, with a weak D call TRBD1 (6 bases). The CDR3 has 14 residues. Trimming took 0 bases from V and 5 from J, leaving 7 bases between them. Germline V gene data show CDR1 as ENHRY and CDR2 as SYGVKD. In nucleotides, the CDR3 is TGTGCCATCAGTGAGTCGGGGGCGACCGGGGAGCTGTTTTTT. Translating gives CAISESGATGELFF.

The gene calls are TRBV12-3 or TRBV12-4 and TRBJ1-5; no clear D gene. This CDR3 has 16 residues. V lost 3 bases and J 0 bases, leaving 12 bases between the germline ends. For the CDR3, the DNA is TGTGCCAGCAGTTTTACCGAACCCAGTAGCAATCAGCCCCAGCATTTT. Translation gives CASSFTEPSSNQPQHF.

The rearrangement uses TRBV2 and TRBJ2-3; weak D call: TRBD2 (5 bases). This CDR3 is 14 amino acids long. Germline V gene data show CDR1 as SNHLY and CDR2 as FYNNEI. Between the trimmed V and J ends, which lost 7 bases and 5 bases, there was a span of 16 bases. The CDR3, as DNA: TGTGCCAGCAAGGCGACCAGAGCGGTAGATACGCAGTATTTT. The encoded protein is CASKATRAVDTQYF. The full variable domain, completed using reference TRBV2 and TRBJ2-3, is EPEVTQTPSHQVTQMGQEVILRCVPISNHLYFYWYRQILGQKVEFLVSFYNNEISEKSEIFDDQFSVERPDGSNFTLKIRSTKLEDSAMYFCASKATRAVDTQYFGPGTRLTVL.

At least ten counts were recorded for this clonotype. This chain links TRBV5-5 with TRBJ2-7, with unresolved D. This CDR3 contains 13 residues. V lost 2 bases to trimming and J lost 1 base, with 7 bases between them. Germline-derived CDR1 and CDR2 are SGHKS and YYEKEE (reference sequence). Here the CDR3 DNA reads TGTGCCAGCAGCTTCGTGGGTTCCTACGAGCAGTACTTC. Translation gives CASSFVGSYEQYF.